These 13 T cell receptor beta chains were all obtained from the same sample, sequenced in a study of PD-1 blockade in classical Hodgkin lymphoma. Each and every patient relapsed after autologous stem cell transplantation, and patients got differing brentuximab vedotin exposure. Sequenced by immunoSEQ multiplex PCR; TCRdb stores in-frame clones only, minus some. The sample holds about 110,000 clones, 89% seen once. Specimen: peripheral blood mononuclear cells (PBMCs), collected before the second cycle of nivolumab. The receptors come from a human donor with classical Hodgkin lymphoma.

This chain links TRBV9 with TRBJ2-1, with D possibly being TRBD2 (6 bases). V lost 2 bases and J lost 4, with 13 bases in between. The CDR3 contains 15 residues. Germline V gene lookup returns CDR1 SGDLS and CDR2 YYNGEE. The CDR3: CASSVGGLAYNEQFF. CDR3 in DNA: TGTGCCAGCAGCGTTGGGGGACTCGCTTACAATGAGCAGTTCTTC.

This rearrangement joins TRBV11-2 to TRBJ2-7, with D possibly TRBD1 on 5 matching bases. V lost 4 bases and J lost 8, with 12 bases in between. Germline lookup yields CDR1 SGHAT and CDR2 FQNNGV. The CDR3 consists of 12 residues. The CDR3 reads CASSSRQRQQYF. The CDR3, as DNA: TGTGCCAGCAGCTCTAGACAGCGACAGCAGTACTTC.

This clone has just a few counts. This chain joins TRBV7-2 and TRBJ2-2, with 9 bases fitting TRBD2. This CDR3 region has 16 residues. V lost 1 base and J lost 5; bases outside the gene matches: 5. CDR1 SGHTA and CDR2 FQGNSA come from the germline V gene. The CDR3 sequence is CASSLDAGGRTGELFF. The CDR3 DNA reads TGTGCCAGCAGCTTAGATGCGGGAGGGCGAACCGGGGAGCTGTTTTTT.

The chain has TRBV30 and TRBJ1-1; D unclear. The germline V gene encodes CDR1 GTSNPN and CDR2 SVGIG (reference sequence). The CDR3 length is 13 residues. V dropped 2 bases and J dropped 4 bases, with 11 bases sitting between them. CDR3 nucleotides: TGTGCCTGGAGTATCGGGCAGAGCACTGAAGCTTTCTTT. Protein sequence: CAWSIGQSTEAFF. Full variable domain (missing parts from reference TRBV30 and TRBJ1-1): SQTIHQWPATLVQPVGSPLSLECTVEGTSNPNLYWYRQAAGRGLQLLFYSVGIGQISSEVPQNLSASRPQDRQFILSSKKLLLSDSGFYLCAWSIGQSTEAFFGQGTRLTVV.

V and J are TRBV7-2 and TRBJ1-6, with D unclear. This CDR3 region has 14 residues. Trimming shortened V by 1 base and J by 7 bases, and 8 bases separated the two germline ends. The V gene's germline CDR1 is SGHTA and CDR2 FQGNSA. In nucleotides, the CDR3 is TGTGCCAGCAGCTTAGTTAGGCCCAATTCACCCCTCCACTTT. This translates into CASSLVRPNSPLHF.

The chain couples TRBV19 to TRBJ2-3; 12 bases agree with TRBD1. After removal of 0 bases from V and 2 bases from J, the junction contained 6 bases not matched to a gene. The CDR3 is 18 residues long. Germline CDR1 reads LNHDA; CDR2 reads SQIVND (reference sequence). This CDR3 reads CASSIDAGTGGFTDTQYF. CDR3 nucleotides: TGTGCCAGTAGTATAGACGCCGGGACAGGGGGCTTCACAGATACGCAGTATTTT.

The chain joins TRBV7-2 to TRBJ2-5; the D gene could be TRBD1 or TRBD2 (5 bases each). V lost 2 bases and J lost 5, with 12 bases in between. CDR3 length: 14 residues. The germline CDR1 and CDR2 sequences are SGHTA and FQGNSA. CDR3 protein: CASSLQGREETQYF. CDR3 sequence (DNA): TGTGCCAGCAGCTTACAGGGACGCGAGGAGACCCAGTACTTC.

There are a few counts of this clone. The chain recombines TRBV30 with TRBJ1-2; no clear D gene. This CDR3 has 12 amino acids. Germline lookup yields CDR1 GTSNPN and CDR2 SVGIG (reference sequence). The V end lost 2 bases, the J end lost 7 bases, and 11 bases lay between the germline ends. The CDR3 loop is CAWSIRLGGYTF. CDR3 DNA: TGTGCCTGGAGTATTCGACTAGGTGGCTACACCTTC.

The chain is built from TRBV4-2 and TRBJ2-5; 7 bases align to TRBD1. The junction had 10 bases not matched to a gene; V was cut back by 4 bases and J by 5 bases. Looked up from germline, CDR1 is LGHNA and CDR2 is YNFKEQ. This CDR3 region has 15 residues. Here the CDR3 DNA reads TGTGCCAGCAGCCCACAGGGGAGTGTGTTGGAGACCCAGTACTTC. Its protein product is CASSPQGSVLETQYF.

V is TRBV11-2 and J is TRBJ2-2; tentatively, D is TRBD2 (7 bases). V was clipped by 7 bases and J by 2 bases, with 17 bases between them. Germline V gene lookup returns CDR1 SGHAT and CDR2 FQNNGV. The CDR3 spans 16 residues. DNA of the CDR3: TGTGCCAGCATCCAGGGGCGGGAGAGAAACACCGGGGAGCTGTTTTTT. This sequence encodes CASIQGRERNTGELFF.

The V and J genes are TRBV5-1 and TRBJ2-7, with D tentatively TRBD1 or TRBD2 (7 bases each). Germline V lookup: CDR1 SGHRS, CDR2 YFSETQ. The CDR3 runs 13 residues. Trimming took 1 base from V and 5 from J, leaving 10 bases between them. In nucleotides, the CDR3 is TGCGCCAGCAGCTTGCAGGGGGGGGACGAGCAGTACTTC. Protein sequence: CASSLQGGDEQYF.

The chain recombines TRBV27 with TRBJ2-5; 7 bases align to TRBD1. Trimming cost V 6 bases and J 5 bases; bases outside gene matches: 15. CDR3 length: 16 amino acids. From germline, CDR1 is MNHEY and CDR2 SMNVEV (reference sequence). The CDR3 DNA follows: TGTGCCAGCAGCTTGGACAGGACGGGACGACGGGAGACCCAGTACTTC. Translating gives CASSLDRTGRRETQYF.

This chain links TRBV27 with TRBJ2-1; 9 nucleotides line up with TRBD2. The CDR3 sequence is 18 residues long. Germline CDR1 reads MNHEY; CDR2 reads SMNVEV (reference sequence). V lost 4 bases to trimming and J lost 5 bases; unmatched junction nucleotides: 15. In nucleotides, the CDR3 is TGTGCCAGCAGTTCCCTCGGTAGTCTAGCGGGAATACACAATGAGCAGTTCTTC. Translated, it gives CASSSLGSLAGIHNEQFF.